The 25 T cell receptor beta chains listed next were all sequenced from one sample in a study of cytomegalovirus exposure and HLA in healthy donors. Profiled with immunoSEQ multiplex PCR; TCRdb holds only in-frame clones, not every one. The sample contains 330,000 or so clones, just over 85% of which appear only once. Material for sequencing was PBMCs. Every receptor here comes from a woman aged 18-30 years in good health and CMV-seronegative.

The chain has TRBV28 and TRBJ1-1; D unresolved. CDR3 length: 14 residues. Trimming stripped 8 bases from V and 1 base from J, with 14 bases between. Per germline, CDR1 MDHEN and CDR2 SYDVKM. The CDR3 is CASGLVVPNTEAFF. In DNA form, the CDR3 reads TGTGCCAGCGGGCTCGTGGTCCCGAACACTGAAGCTTTCTTT.

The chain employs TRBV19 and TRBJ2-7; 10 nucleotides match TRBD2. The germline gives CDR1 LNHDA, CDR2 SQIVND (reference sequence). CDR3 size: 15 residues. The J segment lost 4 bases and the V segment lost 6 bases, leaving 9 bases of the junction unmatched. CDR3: CASRIRTSGRYEQYF. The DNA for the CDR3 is TGTGCCAGTAGGATTCGGACTAGCGGACGTTACGAGCAGTACTTC. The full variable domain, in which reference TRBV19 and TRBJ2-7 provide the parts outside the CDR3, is DGGITQSPKYLFRKEGQNVTLSCEQNLNHDAMYWYRQDPGQGLRLIYYSQIVNDFQKGDIAEGYSVSREKKESFPLTVTSAQKNPTAFYLCASRIRTSGRYEQYFGPGTRLTVT.

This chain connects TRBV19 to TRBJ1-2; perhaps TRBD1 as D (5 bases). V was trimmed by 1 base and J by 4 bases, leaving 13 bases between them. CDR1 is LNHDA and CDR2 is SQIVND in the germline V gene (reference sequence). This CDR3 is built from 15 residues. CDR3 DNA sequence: TGTGCCAGTAGTATAGTTTGGGGACTACCCTATGGCTACACCTTC. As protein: CASSIVWGLPYGYTF. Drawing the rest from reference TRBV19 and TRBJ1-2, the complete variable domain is DGGITQSPKYLFRKEGQNVTLSCEQNLNHDAMYWYRQDPGQGLRLIYYSQIVNDFQKGDIAEGYSVSREKKESFPLTVTSAQKNPTAFYLCASSIVWGLPYGYTFGSGTRLTVV.

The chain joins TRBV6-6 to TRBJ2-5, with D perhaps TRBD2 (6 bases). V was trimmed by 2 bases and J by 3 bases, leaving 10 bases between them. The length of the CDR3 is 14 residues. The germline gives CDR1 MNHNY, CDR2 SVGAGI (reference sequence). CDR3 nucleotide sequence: TGTGCCAGCAGTTACCTTGGAGGGAAAGAGACCCAGTACTTC. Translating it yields CASSYLGGKETQYF.

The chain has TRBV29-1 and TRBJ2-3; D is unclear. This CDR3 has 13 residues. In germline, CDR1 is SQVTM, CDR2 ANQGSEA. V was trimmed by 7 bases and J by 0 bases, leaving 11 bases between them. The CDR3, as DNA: TGCAGCGCATCAGGATTCAGCACAGATACGCAGTATTTT. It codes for CSASGFSTDTQYF.

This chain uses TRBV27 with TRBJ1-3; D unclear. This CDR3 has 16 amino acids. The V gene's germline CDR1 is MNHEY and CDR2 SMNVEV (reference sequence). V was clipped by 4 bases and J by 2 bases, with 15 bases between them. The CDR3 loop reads CASSSLSARAGNTIYF. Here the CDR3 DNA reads TGTGCCAGCAGTTCCCTATCGGCGCGGGCTGGAAACACCATATATTTT.

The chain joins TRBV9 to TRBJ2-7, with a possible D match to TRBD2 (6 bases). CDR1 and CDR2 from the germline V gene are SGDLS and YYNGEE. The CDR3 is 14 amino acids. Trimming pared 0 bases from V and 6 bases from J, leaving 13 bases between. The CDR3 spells CASSVVSLGGEQYF. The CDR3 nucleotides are TGTGCCAGCAGCGTAGTATCCCTCGGGGGCGAGCAGTACTTC.

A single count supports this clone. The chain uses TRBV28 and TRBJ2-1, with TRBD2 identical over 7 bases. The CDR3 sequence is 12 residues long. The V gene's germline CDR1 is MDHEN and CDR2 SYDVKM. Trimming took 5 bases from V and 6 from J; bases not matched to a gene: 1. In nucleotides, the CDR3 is TGTGCCAGCAGTGCTAGCGGCAATGAGCAGTTCTTC. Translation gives CASSASGNEQFF.

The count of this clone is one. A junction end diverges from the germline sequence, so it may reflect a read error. CDR3 sequence (DNA): TGCGCCAGCAGCCAAGATAAAGGGTCTAGCGGGTTTTACGGGCAGTACTTC. It is translated as CASSQDKGSSGFYGQYF. The chain employs TRBV4-3 and TRBJ2-7, with 8 bases lining up with TRBD2. The CDR3 extends over 17 amino acids. Looked up from germline, CDR1 is LGHNA and CDR2 is YSLEER.

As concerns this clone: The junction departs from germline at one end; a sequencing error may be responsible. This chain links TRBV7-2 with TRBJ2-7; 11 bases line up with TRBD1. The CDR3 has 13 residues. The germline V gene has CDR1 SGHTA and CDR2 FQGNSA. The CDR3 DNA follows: TGTGCCAGCAGCTTAATGGGACAGGGGGTTATTTTCTTC. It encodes CASSLMGQGVIFF.

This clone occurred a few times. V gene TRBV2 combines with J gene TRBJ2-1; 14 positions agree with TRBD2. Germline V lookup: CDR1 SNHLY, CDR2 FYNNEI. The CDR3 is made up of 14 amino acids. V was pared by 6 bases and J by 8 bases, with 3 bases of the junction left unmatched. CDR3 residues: CASRGLAGVDEQFF. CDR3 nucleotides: TGTGCCAGCAGGGGACTAGCGGGAGTTGATGAGCAGTTCTTC.

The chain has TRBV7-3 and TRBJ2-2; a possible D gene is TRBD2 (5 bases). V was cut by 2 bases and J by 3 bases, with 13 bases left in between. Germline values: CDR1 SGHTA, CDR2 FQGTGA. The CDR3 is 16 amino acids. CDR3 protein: CASSLLPPGDTGELFF. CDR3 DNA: TGTGCCAGCAGCTTACTCCCCCCCGGGGACACCGGGGAGCTGTTTTTT.

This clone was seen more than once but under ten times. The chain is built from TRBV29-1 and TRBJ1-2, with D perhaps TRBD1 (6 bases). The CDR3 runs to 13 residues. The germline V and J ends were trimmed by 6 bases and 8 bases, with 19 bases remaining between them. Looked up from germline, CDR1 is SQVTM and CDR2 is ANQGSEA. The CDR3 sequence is CSVDRTPTRGYTF. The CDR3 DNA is TGCAGCGTCGACAGGACCCCAACACGGGGCTACACCTTC.

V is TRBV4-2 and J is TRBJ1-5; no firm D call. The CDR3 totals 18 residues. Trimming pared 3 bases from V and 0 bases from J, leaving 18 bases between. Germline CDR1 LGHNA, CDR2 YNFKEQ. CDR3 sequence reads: CASSQSDLNSYSNQPQHF. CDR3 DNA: TGTGCCAGCAGCCAGTCGGACTTGAACTCATATAGCAATCAGCCCCAGCATTTT.

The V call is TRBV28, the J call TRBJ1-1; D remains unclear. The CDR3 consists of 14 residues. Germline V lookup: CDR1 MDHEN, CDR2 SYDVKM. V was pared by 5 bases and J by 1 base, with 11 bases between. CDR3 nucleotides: TGTGCCAGCAGTCAGGCGTCCCCGAACACTGAAGCTTTCTTT. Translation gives CASSQASPNTEAFF.

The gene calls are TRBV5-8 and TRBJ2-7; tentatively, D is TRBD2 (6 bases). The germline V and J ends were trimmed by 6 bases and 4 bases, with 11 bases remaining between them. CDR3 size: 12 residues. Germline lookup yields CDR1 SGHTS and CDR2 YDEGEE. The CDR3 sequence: CASIREYYEQYF. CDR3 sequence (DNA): TGTGCCAGCATACGGGAGTATTACGAGCAGTACTTC.

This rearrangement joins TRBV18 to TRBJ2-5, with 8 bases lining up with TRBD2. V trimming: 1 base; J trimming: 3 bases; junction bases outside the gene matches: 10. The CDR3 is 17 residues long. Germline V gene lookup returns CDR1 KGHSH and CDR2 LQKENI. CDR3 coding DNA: TGTGCCAGCTCACCACTCCAATCCGGGACTAGTAAAGAGACCCAGTACTTC. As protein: CASSPLQSGTSKETQYF.

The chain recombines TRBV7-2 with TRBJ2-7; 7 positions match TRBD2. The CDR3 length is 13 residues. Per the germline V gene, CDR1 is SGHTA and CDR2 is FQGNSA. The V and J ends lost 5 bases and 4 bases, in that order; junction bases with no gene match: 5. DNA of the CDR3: TGTGCCAGCAGCCACACTAGCGAGTACGAGCAGTACTTC. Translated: CASSHTSEYEQYF. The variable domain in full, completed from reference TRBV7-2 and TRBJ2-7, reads GAGVSQSPSNKVTEKGKDVELRCDPISGHTALYWYRQSLGQGLEFLIYFQGNSAPDKSGLPSDRFSAERTGGSVSTLTIQRTQQEDSAVYLCASSHTSEYEQYFGPGTRLTVT.

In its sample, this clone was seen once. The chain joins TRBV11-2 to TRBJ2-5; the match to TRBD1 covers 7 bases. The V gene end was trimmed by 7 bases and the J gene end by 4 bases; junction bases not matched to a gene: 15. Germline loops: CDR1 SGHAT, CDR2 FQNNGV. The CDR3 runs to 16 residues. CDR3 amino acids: CASTTTPRQGVETQYF. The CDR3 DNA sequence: TGTGCCAGCACCACAACGCCGCGACAGGGAGTAGAGACCCAGTACTTC.

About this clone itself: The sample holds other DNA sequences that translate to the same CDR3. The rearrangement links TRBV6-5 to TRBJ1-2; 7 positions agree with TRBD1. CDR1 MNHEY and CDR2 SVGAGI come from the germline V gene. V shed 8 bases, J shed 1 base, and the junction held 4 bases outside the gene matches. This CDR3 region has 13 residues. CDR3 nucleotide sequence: TGTGCCAGCCGCCGGGACAGTAACTATGGCTACACCTTC. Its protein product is CASRRDSNYGYTF.

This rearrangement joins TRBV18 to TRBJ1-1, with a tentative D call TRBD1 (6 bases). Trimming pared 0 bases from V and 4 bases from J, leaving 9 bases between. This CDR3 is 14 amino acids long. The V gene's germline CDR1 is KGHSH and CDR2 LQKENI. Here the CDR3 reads CASSPPMGATEAFF. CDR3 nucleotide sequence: TGTGCCAGCTCACCACCGATGGGGGCCACTGAAGCTTTCTTT.

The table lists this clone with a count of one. CDR3 in amino acids: CASSLVGRGQSNYGYTF. The CDR3 DNA reads as TGCGCCAGCAGCTTGGTCGGCAGGGGGCAGTCTAACTATGGCTACACCTTC. This chain connects TRBV5-1 to TRBJ1-2; 8 bases align to TRBD1. This CDR3 spans 17 amino acids. Germline V gene lookup returns CDR1 SGHRS and CDR2 YFSETQ. The junction had 7 bases not matched to a gene; V was cut back by 0 bases and J by 0 bases.

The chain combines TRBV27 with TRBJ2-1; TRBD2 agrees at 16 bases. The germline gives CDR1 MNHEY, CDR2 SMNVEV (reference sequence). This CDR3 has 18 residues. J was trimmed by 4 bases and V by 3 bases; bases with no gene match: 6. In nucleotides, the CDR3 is TGTGCCAGCAGTTTGTCCGGGACTAGCGGGAGGGGGTACAATGAGCAGTTCTTC. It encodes CASSLSGTSGRGYNEQFF.

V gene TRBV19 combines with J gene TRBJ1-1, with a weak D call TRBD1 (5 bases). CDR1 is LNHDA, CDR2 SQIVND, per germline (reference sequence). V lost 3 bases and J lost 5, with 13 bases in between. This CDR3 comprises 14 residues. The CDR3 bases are TGTGCCAGTAGTATTGGGCAGGGAGGTACTGAAGCTTTCTTT. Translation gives CASSIGQGGTEAFF.

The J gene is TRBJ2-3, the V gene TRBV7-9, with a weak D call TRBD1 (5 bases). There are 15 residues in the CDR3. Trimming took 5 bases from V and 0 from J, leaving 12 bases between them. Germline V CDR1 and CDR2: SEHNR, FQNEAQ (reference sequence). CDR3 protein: CASSLPGASTDTQYF. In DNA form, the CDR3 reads TGTGCCAGCAGCCTCCCTGGGGCTAGCACAGATACGCAGTATTTT.